The 21 T cell receptor beta chains below all came from one sample that was sequenced in a study of OX40 agonist ivuxolimab in advanced cancers. The table came from immunoSEQ multiplex PCR; TCRdb's copy has only in-frame clones and leaves some out. Among approximately 70,000 clones, 92% were seen once, and the ten largest hold less than 0.55%. Here the sequenced sample was CD4+ or CD8+ T cells sorted from blood, taken in a trial of the OX40 agonist ivuxolimab. These receptor sequences come from an adult with an advanced solid tumor such as melanoma, head and neck, liver or kidney cancer.

The chain combines TRBV27 with TRBJ2-7; 9 bases match TRBD2. The V segment lost 4 bases and the J segment 2 bases; nucleotides outside the gene matches: 9. The CDR3 length is 16 residues. The germline gives CDR1 MNHEY, CDR2 SMNVEV (reference sequence). CDR3 amino acids: CASSSLTSGLTYEQYF. The CDR3 DNA reads as TGTGCCAGCAGTTCGCTCACTAGCGGGCTAACCTACGAGCAGTACTTC.

This chain uses TRBV9 with TRBJ2-2, with D possibly matching TRBD1 (5 bases). CDR1 and CDR2 (germline): SGDLS, YYNGEE. V was trimmed by 3 bases and J by 6 bases, leaving 12 bases between them. The CDR3 has 14 amino acids. The CDR3 region is CASSAYRNSGELFF. The DNA of the CDR3 is TGTGCCAGCAGCGCATACAGGAATTCCGGGGAGCTGTTTTTT.

The chain uses TRBV5-4 and TRBJ2-7; 7 bases map to TRBD1. The CDR3 length is 17 residues. V lost 4 bases, J lost 2 bases, and 15 bases stayed unmatched. Germline lookup yields CDR1 SGHNT and CDR2 YYREEE (reference sequence). The CDR3 coding sequence is TGTGCCAGCAGCCCAACTGGGGTGGGACAGCGAGCCTACGAGCAGTACTTC. Its translation is CASSPTGVGQRAYEQYF.

V usage is TRBV7-9 and J usage is TRBJ2-7; 7 nucleotides line up with TRBD2. V shed 4 bases and J 7 bases; nucleotides not matched to a gene: 7. This CDR3 has 13 residues. Germline CDR1 is SEHNR and CDR2 is FQNEAQ (reference sequence). CDR3 loop: CASSSSGLIEQYF. Written as DNA, the CDR3 is TGTGCCAGCAGCTCTAGCGGACTCATAGAGCAGTACTTC. Together with reference TRBV7-9 and TRBJ2-7, the CDR3 gives the full variable domain: DTGVSQNPRHKITKRGQNVTFRCDPISEHNRLYWYRQTLGQGPEFLTYFQNEAQLEKSRLLSDRFSAERPKGSFSTLEIQRTEQGDSAMYLCASSSSGLIEQYFGPGTRLTVT.

The chain uses TRBV19 and TRBJ1-5, with D possibly being TRBD1 (5 bases). V lost 1 base, J lost 4 bases, and 11 bases lay in between. The CDR3 length is 15 residues. In germline, CDR1 is LNHDA, CDR2 SQIVND (reference sequence). The CDR3 region has the DNA TGTGCCAGTAGTATAGCAGGGTTAGTAAATCAGCCCCAGCATTTT. Translation: CASSIAGLVNQPQHF.

The genes are TRBV5-8 and TRBJ2-1; D is perhaps TRBD1 or TRBD2 (5 bases each). The V and J ends lost 4 bases and 6 bases respectively, with 11 bases between them. Per germline, CDR1 SGHTS and CDR2 YDEGEE. The CDR3 is 13 residues long. CDR3 DNA: TGTGCCAGCAGCAAGGGACGTATCAATGAGCAGTTCTTC. It translates to CASSKGRINEQFF.

The chain carries TRBV10-3 and TRBJ2-3, with TRBD2 matching 7 bases. With V trimmed by 9 bases and J by 2 bases, 5 bases remained unmatched. Germline V gives CDR1 ENHRY, CDR2 SYGVKD. This CDR3 has 13 residues. CDR3 loop: CAMLAEPTDTQYF. The CDR3 DNA reads TGTGCCATGCTAGCGGAACCCACAGATACGCAGTATTTT.

The J gene is TRBJ2-7, the V gene TRBV19, with a possible D match to TRBD1 (5 bases). The CDR3 extends over 14 amino acids. V was clipped by 2 bases and J by 2 bases, with 10 bases between them. Per the germline V gene, CDR1 is LNHDA and CDR2 is SQIVND (reference sequence). CDR3 bases: TGTGCCAGTAGTATAACAGGACCAGCCTACGAGCAGTACTTC. This gives the protein CASSITGPAYEQYF.

This chain links TRBV18 with TRBJ2-1; 14 bases align to TRBD2. The CDR3 length is 17 residues. The V gene's germline CDR1 is KGHSH and CDR2 LQKENI. V was clipped by 3 bases and J by 9 bases; unmatched bases: 10. CDR3 amino acids: CASSPRLTSGREGEQFF. The CDR3 DNA reads TGTGCCAGCTCACCCCGGTTGACTAGCGGGAGGGAGGGTGAGCAGTTCTTC.

The chain carries TRBV6-5 and TRBJ2-7; the D gene is possibly TRBD2 (5 bases). The germline gives CDR1 MNHEY, CDR2 SVGAGI. The CDR3 contains 15 residues. Trimming cost V 0 bases and J 2 bases, with 11 bases left between them. The DNA for the CDR3 is TGTGCCAGCAGTTACTCCTTTGAGGGTCCCTACGAGCAGTACTTC. As protein: CASSYSFEGPYEQYF.

V and J are TRBV29-1 and TRBJ1-1; 9 nucleotides match TRBD1. The CDR3 contains 13 residues. The germline gives CDR1 SQVTM, CDR2 ANQGSEA. This CDR3 reads CRADRGVDTEAFF. The CDR3 region has the DNA TGCAGAGCAGACAGGGGGGTGGACACTGAAGCTTTCTTT.

V usage is TRBV5-4 and J usage is TRBJ2-1; tentative D call: TRBD2 (6 bases). Germline values: CDR1 SGHNT, CDR2 YYREEE (reference sequence). Trimming left V 4 bases short and J 9 bases short, with 20 bases between. The CDR3 is made up of 15 amino acids. CDR3 protein: CASSSSGSGGREQFF. The CDR3 nucleotides read TGTGCCAGCAGCAGCTCCGGGAGTGGGGGACGTGAGCAGTTCTTC. Combining the CDR3 with reference TRBV5-4 and TRBJ2-1 gives the whole variable domain ETGVTQSPTHLIKTRGQQVTLRCSSQSGHNTVSWYQQALGQGPQFIFQYYREEENGRGNFPPRFSGLQFPNYSSELNVNALELDDSALYLCASSSSGSGGREQFFGPGTRLTVL.

The J gene is TRBJ2-7, the V gene TRBV5-1; D gene ambiguous. The length of the CDR3 is 17 residues. With 0 bases removed from V and 3 bases from J, the gap between germline ends came to 19 bases. CDR1 and CDR2 from the germline V gene are SGHRS and YFSETQ. The CDR3 nucleotides read TGCGCCAGCAGCTTGGGCATTGGTGTGGGTGTCGGCTACGAGCAGTACTTC. Its translation: CASSLGIGVGVGYEQYF.

V gene TRBV19 combines with J gene TRBJ2-7; D not resolved. The CDR3 is made up of 12 amino acids. Per the germline V gene, CDR1 is LNHDA and CDR2 is SQIVND (reference sequence). Trimming shortened V by 7 bases and J by 6 bases, and 13 bases separated the two germline ends. The CDR3 region has the DNA TGTGCCAGTATGGCGGTGCGCAGCGAGCAGTACTTC. This sequence encodes CASMAVRSEQYF.

The V call is TRBV4-1, the J call TRBJ2-1, with TRBD2 matching over 10 bases. Trimming at V came to 1 base and at J to 7 bases, leaving 10 bases not matched to a gene. The CDR3 sequence is 17 residues long. CDR1 MGHRA and CDR2 YSYEKL come from the germline V gene. CDR3 loop: CASSQGLLAGNWNEQFF. CDR3 coding DNA: TGCGCCAGCAGCCAAGGCTTACTAGCGGGAAATTGGAATGAGCAGTTCTTC.

The chain carries TRBV7-9 and TRBJ2-3; TRBD2 matches 12 bases. The trim removed 2 bases at V and 6 bases at J, leaving 9 bases unmatched. The CDR3 totals 17 residues. Per germline, CDR1 SEHNR and CDR2 FQNEAQ (reference sequence). The CDR3 loop is CASSLSLAGGPLDTQYF. As DNA, the CDR3 is TGTGCCAGCAGCTTAAGCCTAGCGGGAGGGCCTTTGGATACGCAGTATTTT.

V and J are TRBV9 and TRBJ2-6; tentatively, D is TRBD2 (5 bases). The germline gives CDR1 SGDLS, CDR2 YYNGEE. The CDR3 has 16 amino acids. Between the trimmed V and J ends, which lost 0 bases and 0 bases, there was a span of 7 bases. Written as DNA, the CDR3 is TGTGCCAGCAGCGTAGTGGAGGCCTCTGGGGCCAACGTCCTGACTTTC. As protein: CASSVVEASGANVLTF. Looking up the rest from reference TRBV9 and TRBJ2-6 gives the full variable domain: DSGVTQTPKHLITATGQRVTLRCSPRSGDLSVYWYQQSLDQGLQFLIQYYNGEERAKGNILERFSAQQFPDLHSELNLSSLELGDSALYFCASSVVEASGANVLTFGAGSRLTVL.

The chain carries TRBV29-1 and TRBJ2-7; weak D call: TRBD1 (6 bases). Germline CDR1 reads SQVTM; CDR2 reads ANQGSEA. The CDR3 runs to 13 residues. Trimming left V 3 bases short and J 5 bases short, with 14 bases between. In DNA, the CDR3 is TGCAGCGTTGAGTTACAGGGATGGCACGAGCAGTACTTC. Its protein is CSVELQGWHEQYF.

V is TRBV7-2 and J is TRBJ1-5; possible D gene TRBD1, 6 bases. V lost 2 bases to trimming and J lost 0 bases, with 8 bases between them. The V gene's germline CDR1 is SGHTA and CDR2 FQGNSA. The CDR3 is made up of 15 amino acids. The CDR3 DNA reads as TGTGCCAGCAGCTTACAGGGGAATAGCAATCAGCCCCAGCATTTT. Its protein product is CASSLQGNSNQPQHF.

The J gene is TRBJ1-1, the V gene TRBV14; possible D gene TRBD1, 5 bases. Germline CDR1 SGHDN, CDR2 FVKESK. Trimming removed 4 bases from V and 1 base from J, with 13 bases in between. CDR3 length equals 15 residues. The chain's CDR3 is CASSLPGVPNTEAFF. CDR3 coding DNA: TGTGCCAGCAGCCTACCGGGGGTACCGAACACTGAAGCTTTCTTT.

This chain links TRBV10-3 with TRBJ2-2, with D unclear. V lost 1 base and J 3 bases, leaving 9 bases between the germline ends. The CDR3 totals 15 residues. CDR1 and CDR2 from the germline V gene are ENHRY and SYGVKD. CDR3 amino acids: CAISELEGYTGELFF. Here the CDR3 DNA reads TGTGCCATCAGTGAGTTGGAAGGTTACACCGGGGAGCTGTTTTTT.